The 14 T cell receptor beta chains listed next were all sequenced from one sample in a study of cytotoxic CD8 clonotypes in ibrutinib-treated CLL. TCRdb keeps only in-frame clones here, not all; method: immunoSEQ multiplex PCR. The sample comprises 270,000 or so clones, around 76% of which are singletons, and roughly 5.7% rests with the top ten. The specimen comprised PBMCs, sampled at disease progression, from a patient treated with ibrutinib. These TCRs come from a human donor with chronic lymphocytic leukemia.

V usage is TRBV7-2 and J usage is TRBJ2-7; D is possibly TRBD2 (6 bases). There are 15 residues in the CDR3. V dropped 2 bases and J dropped 5 bases, with 16 bases sitting between them. Germline loops: CDR1 SGHTA, CDR2 FQGNSA. CDR3 in DNA: TGTGCCAGCAGCTTACAAGGAGGGCCCGTAAACGAGCAGTACTTC. This encodes CASSLQGGPVNEQYF.

This clone was found a few times. The chain recombines TRBV10-3 with TRBJ1-2, with no clear D. Between the trimmed V and J ends, which lost 10 bases and 0 bases, there was a span of 12 bases. Germline loops: CDR1 ENHRY, CDR2 SYGVKD. The CDR3 length is 13 residues. The DNA of the CDR3 is TGTGCCACGACCATCCAGTCTAACTATGGCTACACCTTC. Protein product: CATTIQSNYGYTF.

V is TRBV7-8 and J is TRBJ2-1; possibly TRBD2 for D (6 bases). This CDR3 has 19 amino acids. Trimming stripped 5 bases from V and 8 bases from J, with 31 bases between. Germline CDR1 SGHVS, CDR2 FQNEAQ. This chain's CDR3 is CASSLTFSGLPGSLHEQFF. The CDR3 nucleotides are TGTGCCAGCAGCCTAACGTTCAGTGGACTACCCGGGAGTTTGCATGAGCAGTTCTTC. The full variable domain, its missing parts supplied by reference TRBV7-8 and TRBJ2-1, is GAGVSQSPRYKVAKRGQDVALRCDPISGHVSLFWYQQALGQGPEFLTYFQNEAQLDKSGLPSDRFFAERPEGSVSTLKIQRTQQEDSAVYLCASSLTFSGLPGSLHEQFFGPGTRLTVL.

The chain couples TRBV7-2 to TRBJ2-1; D could derive from TRBD1 or TRBD2 (6 bases each). CDR1 is SGHTA, CDR2 FQGNSA, per germline. Trimming took off 8 bases at V and 6 bases at J, with 14 bases between the two ends. The length of the CDR3 is 13 residues. The CDR3 spells CASGGPSINEQFF. CDR3 in DNA: TGTGCCAGCGGGGGGCCCTCTATCAATGAGCAGTTCTTC.

This chain connects TRBV19 to TRBJ1-3; D gene ambiguous. The length of the CDR3 is 14 residues. Germline loops: CDR1 LNHDA, CDR2 SQIVND (reference sequence). V was cut by 1 base and J by 4 bases, with 8 bases left in between. The CDR3 reads CASSIVAAGNTIYF. CDR3 coding DNA: TGTGCCAGTAGTATAGTCGCTGCAGGAAACACCATATATTTT. The full variable domain, completed using reference TRBV19 and TRBJ1-3, is DGGITQSPKYLFRKEGQNVTLSCEQNLNHDAMYWYRQDPGQGLRLIYYSQIVNDFQKGDIAEGYSVSREKKESFPLTVTSAQKNPTAFYLCASSIVAAGNTIYFGEGSWLTVV.

The chain joins TRBV5-1 to TRBJ2-2; D is unresolved. The CDR3 has 13 amino acids. The germline V gene encodes CDR1 SGHRS and CDR2 YFSETQ. Trimming removed 7 bases at V and 1 base at J, with 8 bases between. As DNA, the CDR3 is TGCGCCAGCTCCCACAAGAACACCGGGGAGCTGTTTTTT. It translates to CASSHKNTGELFF.

The chain couples TRBV6-1 to TRBJ2-1; unclear D gene. The V and J ends lost 4 bases and 3 bases respectively, with 13 bases between them. Germline loops: CDR1 MNHNS, CDR2 SASEGT. This CDR3 is built from 15 residues. The CDR3 DNA follows: TGTGCCAGCAGTGCCTGGGCCGAACGCTACAATGAGCAGTTCTTC. It is translated as CASSAWAERYNEQFF.

Notes on this clone: The junction departs from germline at one end; a sequencing error may be responsible. The chain carries TRBV2 and TRBJ1-1, with D perhaps matching TRBD1 (5 bases). Germline-derived CDR1 and CDR2 are SNHLY and FYNNEI. The CDR3 length is 14 residues. The DNA of the CDR3 is TGTGCCAGCAGTGCGGGTGCAGGGAACAGTGAAGCTTTCTTT. Translating it yields CASSAGAGNSEAFF.

The J gene is TRBJ2-1, the V gene TRBV15; a weak D match, TRBD2 (5 bases). Trimming removed 5 bases from V and 8 bases from J, with 16 bases in between. CDR1 and CDR2 from the germline V gene are LNHNV and YYDKDF (reference sequence). This CDR3 region has 14 residues. DNA for the CDR3: TGTGCCACCAGCTCGACGGGGAATTGGGATGAGCAGTTCTTC. This encodes CATSSTGNWDEQFF.

The chain couples TRBV6-5 to TRBJ2-3, with no clear D. The germline gives CDR1 MNHEY, CDR2 SVGAGI. Trimming took 6 bases from V and 2 from J, leaving 3 bases between them. This CDR3 has 11 residues. In DNA, the CDR3 is TGTGCCAGCAGGTACACAGATACGCAGTATTTT. Translated: CASRYTDTQYF.

This chain links TRBV9 with TRBJ2-7; TRBD2 agrees at 9 bases. The CDR3 is 17 residues long. J was trimmed by 2 bases and V by 4 bases; bases with no gene match: 13. Germline loops: CDR1 SGDLS, CDR2 YYNGEE. In DNA, the CDR3 is TGTGCCAGCAGCACCCAGCGGGAGGCCCTCTCAGCCTACGAGCAGTACTTC. It codes for CASSTQREALSAYEQYF.

This chain joins TRBV7-2 and TRBJ1-1, with TRBD1 matching over 7 bases. The CDR3 is 14 residues long. Germline assignment: CDR1 SGHTA and CDR2 FQGNSA. Losses at the gene ends were 1 base for V and 4 bases for J; bases not matched to a gene: 3. Written as DNA, the CDR3 is TGTGCCAGCAGCTTAGGAAGGGGGCTCACTGAAGCTTTCTTT. It codes for CASSLGRGLTEAFF.

This clone was recorded only once. The chain combines TRBV4-2 with TRBJ2-7; 11 positions match TRBD1. The CDR3 has 15 amino acids. V trimming: 5 bases; J trimming: 2 bases; junction bases outside the gene matches: 5. From germline, CDR1 is LGHNA and CDR2 YNFKEQ. DNA for the CDR3: TGTGCCAGCAGCTTAGGACAGGGGGCGGCCTACGAGCAGTACTTC. It specifies CASSLGQGAAYEQYF.

This sequence joins TRBV19 and TRBJ1-5; no definite D call. The germline CDR1 and CDR2 sequences are LNHDA and SQIVND (reference sequence). The V end lost 2 bases, the J end lost 3 bases, and 5 bases lay between the germline ends. CDR3 size: 13 residues. The CDR3 coding sequence is TGTGCCAGTAGTATACACGACAATCAGCCCCAGCATTTT. Its translation: CASSIHDNQPQHF.